This T cell receptor (beta chain) was recovered during a study of T cells in pancreatic ductal adenocarcinoma (dated by TCRdb to about 2017). Describing the broader study: Surgically resected pancreatic ductal adenocarcinoma specimens were analyzed for the quantity, spatial distribution, and characteristics of both suppressive cells and tumor-infiltrating CD8+ T cells, an effort aimed at clarifying the adaptive T-cell response occurring naturally. Paper-wide results and their limitations: More total productive templates and 6.5 to 10-fold more unique clonotypes were found in blood samples than in tumor samples. Comparisons of clonality between tumor and blood may be biased toward lower diversity because tumors are enriched in CD45RO+ effector T cells rather than naive T cells. No significant difference in T-cell clonality was found between tumor and blood, with mean clonality of about 0.11 in tumors and around 0.07 in blood. Since most pancreatic cancer patients present with inoperable disease, the resected cohort was skewed toward the minority of patients who had early-stage disease.

The immunoSEQ hsTCRB kit was used to amplify TCR beta CDR3 regions from genomic DNA. An Illumina HiSeq system was used to carry out high-throughput TRB CDR3 sequencing. Regarding the original processing steps: The immunoSEQ software was used to analyze the sequencing reads, and any nonproductive sequences containing premature stops or frame-shifts were left out. Clonality of the repertoire was calculated as one minus Shannon entropy normalized by log2 of the number of unique productive sequences. This immuneACCESS table, as held by TCRdb, lists in-frame sequences with V and J called but not all clones. Of the missing ones, under half trace to an unresolved V gene in checked studies; the others have no known cause. That table supplies the V and J calls and clone size; D and trimming were determined from the DNA. For this sample there are approximately 97,000 clones; roughly 95% appear just once. Of the sample, roughly 3.1% is held by the ten largest clones.

As to this clone: No cognate antigen has been identified for it. Base qualities were left out, and no much larger clone turns up one base away.

The V and J ends are trimmed by 5 bases and 4 bases, leaving 3 bases between them. Taken from cysteine to phenylalanine, the CDR3 has 11 residues. Left in the record is the CDR3 DNA by itself, 33 bases read in frame from the first base. Looking up the germline V gene (reference sequence) yields CDR1 MNHEY and CDR2 SMNVEV. The pancreatic ductal adenocarcinoma patients who were selected had gone through surgery without receiving any neoadjuvant therapy. After peripheral blood was drawn into heparin tubes, PBMCs were separated on a histopaque density gradient and then cryopreserved in about 10% DMSO. Genomic DNA was extracted from six or seven PBMC and 9 flash-frozen tumor specimens using the DNeasy Blood and Tissue Kit with Proteinase K and RNase treatment.

This TCR was sampled from a human donor with pancreatic ductal adenocarcinoma. The receptor chain draws on TRBV27 and TRBJ2-1; the D gene is unclear. The sequenced sample was PBMCs. CDR3 sequence: CASSRYNEQFF. The DNA sequence is as follows: TGTGCCAGCAGTCGGTACAATGAGCAGTTCTTC.